Listed below are T cell receptor beta chains from one sample, sequenced in a study of T cell responses to AZD1222 COVID-19 vaccine. Produced via immunoSEQ multiplex PCR; TCRdb's table is partial and in-frame only. The sample consists of under 200,000 clones, about 91% of them appearing once. The sequences come from peripheral blood, collected on day 0 of AZD1222 vaccination. The receptors originated from an adult in good health. CDR3s include the opening cysteine and the closing phenylalanine or tryptophan. A D gene is named only where the DNA matches it firmly.

d_call | v_call | cdr3_aa
. | TRBV28 | CASRLLRGGTGNYNEQFF
TRBD2 | TRBV20-1 | CSASGSGGRQTQYF
. | TRBV4-1 | CASSLTGQSTEAFF
TRBD2 | TRBV4-1 | CASRKAPNSGRSQNEQFF
TRBD2 | TRBV5-1 | CASSFESAGAPDTQYF
. | TRBV10-2 | CASSEWRTPIVNEQFF
. | TRBV3-1/TRBV3-2 | CASSQEFRGQPQHF
TRBD1 | TRBV7-9 | CASSLGDRSTDTQYF
TRBD1 | TRBV5-1 | CASHAGGNSHEQYF
TRBD2 | TRBV11-2 | CASSTSGRGNEQFF
. | TRBV19 | CASREYRANQPQHF
. | TRBV3-1/TRBV3-2 | CASSLLGGNQPQHF
TRBD2 | TRBV5-1 | CASSPGLVNEQYF